A single sample is the source of the 9 T cell receptor beta chains below, sequenced in a study of control samples from healthy donors and cancer patients. Libraries were prepared by immunoSEQ multiplex PCR; TCRdb keeps only in-frame clonotypes and omits some of them. The table includes around 50,000 clones, approximately 95% detected once. Sequenced sample: blood. All receptors come from a woman aged 30 to 39 in good health.

The chain recombines TRBV5-5 with TRBJ2-7, with D unclear. The germline CDR1 and CDR2 sequences are SGHKS and YYEKEE (reference sequence). This CDR3 spans 12 amino acids. The germline V and J ends were trimmed by 4 bases and 3 bases, with 8 bases remaining between them. The CDR3 sequence: CASSPDLYEQYF. The CDR3 coding sequence is TGTGCCAGCAGCCCGGACCTCTACGAGCAGTACTTC.

The count of this clone is one. The chain uses TRBV6-5 and TRBJ2-7; 7 bases are a match to TRBD1. After removal of 6 bases from V and 5 bases from J, the junction contained 7 bases not matched to a gene. In germline, CDR1 is MNHEY, CDR2 SVGAGI. The length of the CDR3 is 13 residues. CDR3 in amino acids: CASSWTGADEQYF. In DNA, the CDR3 is TGTGCCAGCAGCTGGACAGGCGCAGACGAGCAGTACTTC.

The chain has TRBV12-3 or TRBV12-4 and TRBJ2-1; TRBD2 matches at 8 bases. The CDR3 has 12 amino acids. V was clipped by 4 bases and J by 7 bases; unmatched bases: 0. The CDR3 sequence is CASSSSGNEQFF. The DNA of the CDR3 is TGTGCCAGCAGTTCTAGCGGGAATGAGCAGTTCTTC.

V is TRBV28 and J is TRBJ2-3; the match to TRBD1 covers 10 bases. This CDR3 region has 15 residues. Losses at the gene ends were 5 bases for V and 4 bases for J; bases not matched to a gene: 6. CDR1 is MDHEN, CDR2 SYDVKM, per germline. This CDR3 reads CASSGQGVFADTQYF. Written as DNA, the CDR3 is TGTGCCAGCAGTGGACAGGGGGTTTTCGCAGATACGCAGTATTTT.

To note about this clone: One junction end disagrees with the germline gene, perhaps due to a read error. In the same sample, other DNA sequences code for this CDR3. The rearrangement links TRBV19 to TRBJ1-5, with TRBD1 matching 8 bases. The V gene's germline CDR1 is LNHDA and CDR2 SQIVND (reference sequence). This CDR3 is built from 16 residues. The CDR3 protein is CASSIGAGGFNQPQHF. DNA of the CDR3: TGTGCCAGTAGTATCGGGGCAGGGGGCTTCAATCAGCCCCAGCACTTT.

The V call is TRBV27, the J call TRBJ1-1, with TRBD1 identical over 10 bases. V shed 3 bases, J shed 6 bases, and the junction held 7 bases outside the gene matches. Germline CDR1 MNHEY, CDR2 SMNVEV (reference sequence). This CDR3 spans 15 amino acids. The CDR3 coding sequence is TGTGCCAGCAGTTTGTCGACAGGGGGCAAGCCTGAAGCTTTCTTT. Protein product: CASSLSTGGKPEAFF.

The chain has TRBV10-2 and TRBJ2-3; 9 bases are a match to TRBD2. The V segment lost 6 bases and the J segment 6 bases; nucleotides outside the gene matches: 4. CDR1 and CDR2 from the germline V gene are WSHSY and SAAADI. This CDR3 spans 13 amino acids. CDR3 coding DNA: TGCGCCAGCAGGGCCGGGACTAGCGATACGCAGTATTTT. It is translated as CASRAGTSDTQYF.

This clone was detected only once. The J gene is TRBJ1-1, the V gene TRBV5-1, with D possibly TRBD1 on 5 matching bases. The CDR3 is 15 residues long. V was clipped by 4 bases and J by 4 bases, with 17 bases between them. The germline CDR1 and CDR2 sequences are SGHRS and YFSETQ. CDR3 region: CASSPRQLAGTEAFF. The DNA of the CDR3 is TGCGCCAGCAGCCCACGACAGCTAGCAGGCACTGAAGCTTTCTTT.

CDR3: CSVEVEGIGGGQYF. CDR3 sequence (DNA): TGCAGCGTTGAAGTAGAAGGGATAGGGGGTGGGCAGTATTTT. The chain is built from TRBV29-1 and TRBJ2-3; D may be TRBD1 (6 bases). Trimming cost V 1 base and J 11 bases, with 19 bases left between them. Germline lookup yields CDR1 SQVTM and CDR2 ANQGSEA. CDR3 length: 14 residues.